This is a list of T cell receptor beta chains from one sample in a study of blood T cells in healthy people across ages. TCRdb independently ran MiXCR on the 5' RACE reads; one entry per CDR3 protein. The profile shows 2 million or so distinct CDR3 sequences, around 50% of them singletons. The sequenced sample was blood. The source is a woman between 35 and 50 years old in good health. The CDR3 runs from the conserved cysteine through the conserved F or W. A D gene is named only where the DNA matches it firmly. The size of a clone is reported for some rows only, either as once, few or many, or as a class for expanded clones.

V: TRBV20-1; J: TRBJ1-2; size: NA; D: TRBD1; DNA: TGCAGTGCTAGCCAATCGCCAGGGGGCTATGGCTACACCTTC; CDR3: CSASQSPGGYGYTF
V: TRBV4-2; J: TRBJ2-5; size: NA; D: TRBD2; DNA: TGTGCCAGCAGACCTATACCGGGACTAGCGGGGCAACAAGAGACCCAGTACTTC; CDR3: CASRPIPGLAGQQETQYF
V: TRBV11-2; J: TRBJ2-7; size: NA; D: NA; DNA: TGTGCCAGCAGCTTAGGAGCAGGGTCCAACTACGAGCAGTACTTC; CDR3: CASSLGAGSNYEQYF
V: TRBV11-2; J: TRBJ2-5; size: NA; D: NA; DNA: TGTGCCAGCAGCTTAGATCTGCTACAAGAGACCCAGTACTTC; CDR3: CASSLDLLQETQYF
V: TRBV2; J: TRBJ2-5; size: few; D: NA; DNA: TGTGCCAGCATGAGGGTGGAGACCCAGTACTTC; CDR3: CASMRVETQYF
V: TRBV4-1; J: TRBJ2-6; size: NA; D: TRBD1; DNA: TGCGCCAGCAGCCAAGGAGTATTAACGAAGGGACAGGTGTTCTCTGGGGCCAACGTCCTGACTTTC; CDR3: CASSQGVLTKGQVFSGANVLTF
V: TRBV20-1; J: TRBJ1-1; size: NA; D: NA; DNA: TGCAGTGTTCAGCTGAGGGTGGGCACTGAAGCTTTCTTT; CDR3: CSVQLRVGTEAFF
V: TRBV18; J: TRBJ1-4; size: NA; D: TRBD1; DNA: TGTGCCAGCTCACAACGACAGGGCGGAGAAAAACTGTTTTTT; CDR3: CASSQRQGGEKLFF
V: TRBV2; J: TRBJ1-2; size: few; D: TRBD1; DNA: TGTGCCAGCAGAAGGACAGGGGCGGGGTATGGCTACACCTTC; CDR3: CASRRTGAGYGYTF
V: TRBV12-3/TRBV12-4; J: TRBJ2-5; size: few; D: TRBD2; DNA: TGTGCCAGCAGTTTAGCGGGGTTAGCGGGGGTGCAAGAGACCCAGTACTTC; CDR3: CASSLAGLAGVQETQYF
V: TRBV2; J: TRBJ1-4; size: once; D: NA; DNA: TGTGCCAGCAGTGAAGAATACTCAGATGAAAAACTGTTTTTT; CDR3: CASSEEYSDEKLFF
V: TRBV7-2; J: TRBJ2-6; size: few; D: NA; DNA: TGTGCCAGCAGCTCACACCACCCAGGGGGGGACTCTGGGGCCAACGTCCTGACTTTC; CDR3: CASSSHHPGGDSGANVLTF
V: TRBV6-2/TRBV6-3; J: TRBJ2-7; size: NA; D: NA; DNA: TGTGCCAGCAGTCCCCCGGCGGACCGCGGGGAGCAGTACTTC; CDR3: CASSPPADRGEQYF
V: TRBV10-3; J: TRBJ2-3; size: NA; D: NA; DNA: TGTGCCATCATTGAGTCCGGGTTCACAGATACGCAGTATTTT; CDR3: CAIIESGFTDTQYF
V: TRBV27; J: TRBJ2-3; size: few; D: NA; DNA: TGTGCCAGCAGTTTACAACAAGGGGAGGCTAGCACAGATACGCAGTATTTT; CDR3: CASSLQQGEASTDTQYF
V: TRBV20-1; J: TRBJ2-5; size: few; D: TRBD1; DNA: TGCAGTGCTAGCCCTCTCGACAGGGTCCAAGAGACCCAGTACTTC; CDR3: CSASPLDRVQETQYF
V: TRBV12-3/TRBV12-4; J: TRBJ1-2; size: few; D: NA; DNA: TGTGCCAGCAGTTTATCGTCAGGGGCTGTCTATGGCTACACCTTC; CDR3: CASSLSSGAVYGYTF
V: TRBV20-1; J: TRBJ2-3; size: NA; D: NA; DNA: TGCAGTGCAAGGACCAGCGATGGGACGCAGTATTTT; CDR3: CSARTSDGTQYF
V: TRBV12-3/TRBV12-4; J: TRBJ2-5; size: few; D: TRBD2; DNA: TGTGCCAGCAGAAGACTAGCTCAAGAGACCCAGTACTTC; CDR3: CASRRLAQETQYF
V: TRBV6-5; J: TRBJ2-3; size: NA; D: NA; DNA: TGTGCCAGCAGTCGGGAGCGAGATACGCAGTATTTT; CDR3: CASSRERDTQYF
V: TRBV7-9; J: TRBJ1-2; size: NA; D: NA; DNA: TGTGCCAGCAGCAGAGGGACACCCCCGGCGAATGGCTGCACCTTC; CDR3: CASSRGTPPANGCTF
V: TRBV28; J: TRBJ2-3; size: NA; D: TRBD2; DNA: TGTGCCAGCAGTTTCACTCTAGGAGCGGGGACCGAGGTCACAGATACGCAGTATTTT; CDR3: CASSFTLGAGTEVTDTQYF
V: TRBV5-1; J: TRBJ2-1; size: few; D: NA; DNA: TGCGCCAGCAGCTTGGCAACAGAACGTTACAATGAGCAGTTCTTC; CDR3: CASSLATERYNEQFF
V: TRBV2; J: TRBJ1-2; size: NA; D: NA; DNA: TGTGCCAGCGAAAAGGCCTCCCTGGGAGGTCTAGGCTACACCTTC; CDR3: CASEKASLGGLGYTF
V: TRBV20-1; J: TRBJ1-2; size: once; D: NA; DNA: TGCAGTGCCAGCGCCTTGGGACGTTCCTACACCTTC; CDR3: CSASALGRSYTF
V: TRBV6-2/TRBV6-3; J: TRBJ2-7; size: few; D: NA; DNA: TGTGCCAGCAGTGGGGGGATCAACACAGACTACGAGCAGTACTTC; CDR3: CASSGGINTDYEQYF
V: TRBV3-1; J: TRBJ2-5; size: NA; D: NA; DNA: TGTGCCAGCAGCCGTACAACCGAGGACTACCCGCCAGAGACCCAGTACTTC; CDR3: CASSRTTEDYPPETQYF
V: TRBV12-3/TRBV12-4; J: TRBJ2-6; size: few; D: TRBD2; DNA: TGTGCCAGCAGGATTAGCGGGGGTACTCCCTCTGGGGCCAACGTCCTGACTTTC; CDR3: CASRISGGTPSGANVLTF